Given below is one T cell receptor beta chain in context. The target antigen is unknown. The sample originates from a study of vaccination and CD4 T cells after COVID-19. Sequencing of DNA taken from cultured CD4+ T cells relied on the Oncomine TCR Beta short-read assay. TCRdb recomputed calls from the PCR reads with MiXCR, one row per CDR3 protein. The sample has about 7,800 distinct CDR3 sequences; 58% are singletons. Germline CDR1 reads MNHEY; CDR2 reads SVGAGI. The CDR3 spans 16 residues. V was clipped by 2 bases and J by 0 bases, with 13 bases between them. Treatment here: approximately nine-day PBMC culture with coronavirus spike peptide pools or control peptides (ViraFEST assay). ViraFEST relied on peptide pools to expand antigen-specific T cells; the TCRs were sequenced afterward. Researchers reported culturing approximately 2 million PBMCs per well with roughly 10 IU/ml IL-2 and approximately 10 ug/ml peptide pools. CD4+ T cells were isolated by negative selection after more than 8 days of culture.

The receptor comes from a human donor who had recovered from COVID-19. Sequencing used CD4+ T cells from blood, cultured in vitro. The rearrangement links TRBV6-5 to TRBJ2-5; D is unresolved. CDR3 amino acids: CASSYGHSIYQETQYF. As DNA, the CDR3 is TGTGCCAGCAGTTACGGGCATAGTATTTACCAAGAGACCCAGTACTTC.